A selection of T cell receptor beta chains follows, all from one sample in a study of blood T cell repertoires in COVID-19. The repertoire was sequenced with immunoSEQ multiplex PCR; TCRdb's copy has only in-frame clones and lacks some. Of 75,000 to 90,000 clones in the sample, about four fifths were seen once. Specimen: peripheral blood. The receptor set was obtained from a woman in her thirties or forties with active or convalescent COVID-19. The CDR3 runs from the conserved cysteine through the conserved F or W. Fields, in order: D gene, V gene, J gene, clone size, CDR3 DNA, CDR3 protein. D genes are given only for firm matches. Clone size is stated in some rows and not others, as once, few, many or a class when expanded.

D: NA
V: TRBV18
J: TRBJ1-2
size: NA
DNA: TGTGCCAGCTCACCACTTGGACAGATAGGGGGCTACACCTTC
CDR3: CASSPLGQIGGYTF

D: TRBD1
V: TRBV10-2
J: TRBJ2-2
size: NA
DNA: TGCGCCAGCAGTGCCCGGACAGGCGCGAACACCGGGGAGCTGTTTTTT
CDR3: CASSARTGANTGELFF

D: NA
V: TRBV7-3
J: TRBJ1-6
size: once
DNA: TGTGCCAGCAGCTTACAAAATAATTCACCCCTCCACTTT
CDR3: CASSLQNNSPLHF

D: TRBD1
V: TRBV19
J: TRBJ1-1
size: NA
DNA: TGTGCCAGTAGAAAGACAGGGCTGAACACTGAAGCTTTCTTT
CDR3: CASRKTGLNTEAFF

D: TRBD1
V: TRBV20-1
J: TRBJ1-5
size: NA
DNA: TGCAGTGCTAGTTCAGGGGGCCGGTATGGCAATCAGCCCCAGCATTTT
CDR3: CSASSGGRYGNQPQHF

D: NA
V: TRBV4-1
J: TRBJ2-7
size: once
DNA: TGCGCCAGCAGCCAAGATCCTCCCACTGGAGGGGCCCAATACGAGCAGTACTTC
CDR3: CASSQDPPTGGAQYEQYF

D: NA
V: TRBV7-2
J: TRBJ2-1
size: NA
DNA: TGTGCCAGCAGCACGCAGGGTGGTCCCTACAATGAGCAGTTCTTC
CDR3: CASSTQGGPYNEQFF

D: NA
V: TRBV19
J: TRBJ1-3
size: NA
DNA: TGTGCCAGTAGTGAGGTGTCCGGAAACACCATATATTTT
CDR3: CASSEVSGNTIYF

D: TRBD1
V: TRBV28
J: TRBJ1-1
size: NA
DNA: TGTGCCAGCCCCCCGACGGGACAGGAGGCCCAGAACACTGAAGCTTTCTTT
CDR3: CASPPTGQEAQNTEAFF

D: NA
V: TRBV6-6
J: TRBJ1-6
size: NA
DNA: TGTGCCAGCAGTTATCGGGGGGAGAATTCACCCCTCCACTTT
CDR3: CASSYRGENSPLHF

D: NA
V: TRBV4-3
J: TRBJ2-7
size: NA
DNA: TGCGCCAGCAGCCAAGATCTCCCGGGGGAGTATTCCTACGAGCAGTACTTC
CDR3: CASSQDLPGEYSYEQYF

D: TRBD1
V: TRBV24-1
J: TRBJ1-2
size: NA
DNA: TGTGCCACCAGTGACCCGGGACAGGTCGAGGGCTACACCTTC
CDR3: CATSDPGQVEGYTF

D: NA
V: TRBV24-1
J: TRBJ1-2
size: NA
DNA: TGTGCCACCAGTGAATCAGGGAACTATGGCTACACCTTC
CDR3: CATSESGNYGYTF

D: NA
V: TRBV11-3
J: TRBJ1-1
size: NA
DNA: TGTGCCAGCAGCAAGGTTCAGGCTGAAGCTTTCTTT
CDR3: CASSKVQAEAFF

D: NA
V: TRBV6-6
J: TRBJ1-5
size: NA
DNA: TGTGCCAGCAGTTACGCGGAAAGCAATCAGCCCCAGCATTTT
CDR3: CASSYAESNQPQHF

D: NA
V: TRBV11-3
J: TRBJ2-2
size: NA
DNA: TGTGCCAGCAGCTTAGGTTCTGGGACACAGAACACCGGGGAGCTGTTTTTT
CDR3: CASSLGSGTQNTGELFF

D: NA
V: TRBV4-3
J: TRBJ2-7
size: NA
DNA: TGCGCCAGCAGCCAAGATAGGGACATTACCTACGAGCAGTACTTC
CDR3: CASSQDRDITYEQYF

D: TRBD1
V: TRBV5-1
J: TRBJ1-2
size: NA
DNA: TGCGCCAGCAGCCCAGCCAGACAGGGGGCGTGGATGGACTATGGCTACACCTTC
CDR3: CASSPARQGAWMDYGYTF